The 20 T cell receptor beta chains given below trace back to one sample, sequenced in a study of blood T cell repertoires in COVID-19. Assay used: immunoSEQ multiplex PCR; TCRdb lists only in-frame clones, some missing. The data hold about 54,000 clones, with 87% observed a single time. Sequencing was done on a sample of peripheral blood. Receptors were obtained from a man aged 50 to 60 with active COVID-19.

The rearrangement links TRBV19 to TRBJ1-5, with TRBD1 identical over 8 bases. Germline-derived CDR1 and CDR2 are LNHDA and SQIVND (reference sequence). The V segment lost 4 bases and the J segment 6 bases; nucleotides outside the gene matches: 8. This CDR3 is built from 15 residues. The CDR3 region has the DNA TGTGCCAGTAGTACAGGTTCAGGGGGCCGTCAGCCCCAGCATTTT. This sequence encodes CASSTGSGGRQPQHF.

V gene TRBV4-1 combines with J gene TRBJ1-1; D possibly corresponds to TRBD1 (6 bases). The V and J ends lost 3 bases and 4 bases respectively, with 21 bases between them. In germline, CDR1 is MGHRA, CDR2 YSYEKL. This CDR3 comprises 17 residues. Written as DNA, the CDR3 is TGCGCCAGCAGCCACCCCCTCGAGGACAGCGGGGGCACTGAAGCTTTCTTT. It yields the protein CASSHPLEDSGGTEAFF.

The J gene is TRBJ2-7, the V gene TRBV27; a weak D match, TRBD2 (6 bases). Germline CDR1 reads MNHEY; CDR2 reads SMNVEV (reference sequence). The CDR3 covers 18 residues. V was cut by 4 bases and J by 0 bases, with 22 bases left in between. This chain's CDR3 is CASSSPIRRDSFSYEQYF. In nucleotides, the CDR3 is TGTGCCAGCAGTTCACCGATACGGAGGGACTCATTCTCCTACGAGCAGTACTTC.

This clone showed up just a few times. The chain is built from TRBV27 and TRBJ1-6; perhaps TRBD1 as D (6 bases). The germline gives CDR1 MNHEY, CDR2 SMNVEV (reference sequence). The CDR3 runs 14 residues. The V end lost 6 bases, the J end lost 5 bases, and 11 bases lay between the germline ends. CDR3 residues: CASRSQGDNSPLHF. DNA for the CDR3: TGTGCCAGCAGGTCACAGGGAGATAATTCACCCCTCCACTTT.

The genes are TRBV7-9 and TRBJ1-5, with a tentative D call TRBD1 (6 bases). V was trimmed by 5 bases and J by 6 bases, leaving 14 bases between them. CDR1 is SEHNR and CDR2 is FQNEAQ in the germline V gene (reference sequence). The CDR3 is 14 residues long. CDR3 nucleotides: TGTGCCAGCAGCGCAGCGACAGGCGCTCAGCCCCAGCATTTT. Its protein product is CASSAATGAQPQHF.

V usage is TRBV5-1 and J usage is TRBJ2-1; 11 positions agree with TRBD2. V gave up 10 bases and J gave up 0 bases; unmatched junction bases: 6. The CDR3 is 15 residues long. Per germline, CDR1 SGHRS and CDR2 YFSETQ. CDR3 nucleotides: TGCGCCTCCGGGACTAGCGGTAACTCCTACAATGAGCAGTTCTTC. Protein product: CASGTSGNSYNEQFF.

The chain carries TRBV25-1 and TRBJ2-4, with D perhaps TRBD1 (6 bases). The germline gives CDR1 MGHDK, CDR2 SYGVNS. V gave up 1 base and J gave up 2 bases, with 12 bases separating them. CDR3 length: 16 amino acids. For the CDR3, the DNA is TGTGCCAGCAGTGAATTCGGGCAGGGGACCAAAAACATTCAGTACTTC. Its protein is CASSEFGQGTKNIQYF.

V gene TRBV18 combines with J gene TRBJ2-1, with 16 bases aligning to TRBD2. Germline CDR1 is KGHSH and CDR2 is LQKENI. V was clipped by 0 bases and J by 3 bases; unmatched bases: 2. CDR3 length: 18 residues. CDR3 nucleotides: TGTGCCAGCTCACCACCGGGACTAGCGGGAGGGGGCTACAATGAGCAGTTCTTC. This encodes CASSPPGLAGGGYNEQFF.

This clone was observed a handful of times. V gene TRBV14 combines with J gene TRBJ2-7; no definite D call. Trimming pared 3 bases from V and 4 bases from J, leaving 13 bases between. The CDR3 has 14 amino acids. Germline values: CDR1 SGHDN, CDR2 FVKESK. CDR3 DNA sequence: TGTGCCAGCAGCCACGTTCGTTATGTGTACGAGCAGTACTTC. Translated: CASSHVRYVYEQYF. Supplemented by reference TRBV14 and TRBJ2-7, the full variable domain reads EAGVTQFPSHSVIEKGQTVTLRCDPISGHDNLYWYRRVMGKEIKFLLHFVKESKQDESGMPNNRFLAERTGGTYSTLKVQPAELEDSGVYFCASSHVRYVYEQYFGPGTRLTVT.

V gene TRBV19 combines with J gene TRBJ1-2; 10 bases agree with TRBD1. The CDR3 is 14 residues long. CDR1 and CDR2 from the germline V gene are LNHDA and SQIVND (reference sequence). After removal of 5 bases from V and 6 bases from J, the junction contained 6 bases not matched to a gene. The CDR3 spells CASSVGQGTDGYTF. Here the CDR3 DNA reads TGTGCCAGTAGTGTGGGACAGGGGACGGATGGCTACACCTTC.

V is TRBV19 and J is TRBJ2-1, with 7 nucleotides matching TRBD2. Unmatched junction bases numbered 3, after V lost 4 bases and J lost 0 bases. CDR1 is LNHDA and CDR2 is SQIVND in the germline V gene (reference sequence). The CDR3 is 15 residues long. CDR3 region: CASSTSGGSYNEQFF. The CDR3, as DNA: TGTGCCAGTAGTACTAGCGGAGGCTCCTACAATGAGCAGTTCTTC.

The chain couples TRBV2 to TRBJ2-7, with D possibly TRBD2 on 5 matching bases. V dropped 3 bases and J dropped 7 bases, with 10 bases sitting between them. CDR1 is SNHLY, CDR2 FYNNEI, per germline. This CDR3 is built from 12 residues. In nucleotides, the CDR3 is TGTGCCAGCAGTGATGTGAGGGAGGAGCAGTACTTC. Translating it yields CASSDVREEQYF.

V gene TRBV7-6 combines with J gene TRBJ2-7; TRBD2 matches 9 bases. This CDR3 spans 16 amino acids. The germline gives CDR1 SGHVS, CDR2 FNYEAQ. V lost 2 bases to trimming and J lost 5 bases; unmatched junction nucleotides: 10. In DNA form, the CDR3 reads TGTGCCAGCAGCTTACTTGGGGGCGGGAGGGCCGACGAGCAGTACTTC. Protein: CASSLLGGGRADEQYF.

This chain connects TRBV6-2 or TRBV6-3 to TRBJ2-3, with TRBD2 identical over 14 bases. The V gene end was trimmed by 5 bases and the J gene end by 5 bases; junction bases not matched to a gene: 9. The germline V gene encodes CDR1 MNHEY and CDR2 SVGEGT. The CDR3 is made up of 17 amino acids. The DNA for the CDR3 is TGTGCCAGCAGTAGTCCTGGGACTAGCGGGAGACAAGATACGCAGTATTTT. Its protein is CASSSPGTSGRQDTQYF.

The rearrangement uses TRBV5-6 and TRBJ2-2; D is uncertain. The ends were cut back, 5 bases at V and 7 bases at J, with 9 bases in the middle. Germline loops: CDR1 SGHDT, CDR2 YYEEEE. This CDR3 comprises 12 residues. The CDR3 reads CASSLDFGELFF. The CDR3 region has the DNA TGTGCCAGCAGTTTAGATTTCGGGGAGCTGTTTTTT.

This chain joins TRBV9 and TRBJ2-2; 13 nucleotides agree with TRBD2. This CDR3 has 16 amino acids. The V gene's germline CDR1 is SGDLS and CDR2 YYNGEE. The V segment lost 4 bases and the J segment 4 bases; nucleotides outside the gene matches: 4. CDR3 sequence: CASSSRTSGGTGELFF. CDR3 in DNA: TGTGCCAGCAGCTCCCGGACTAGCGGGGGCACCGGGGAGCTGTTTTTT.

The rearrangement links TRBV5-1 to TRBJ1-1; no clear D gene. CDR3 length: 13 residues. Trimming removed 2 bases from V and 3 bases from J, with 8 bases in between. CDR1 is SGHRS and CDR2 is YFSETQ in the germline V gene. The CDR3 is CASSFTADTEAFF. The CDR3 region has the DNA TGCGCCAGCAGCTTTACAGCGGACACTGAAGCTTTCTTT.

V usage is TRBV5-1 and J usage is TRBJ2-3; possibly TRBD2 for D (5 bases). The V gene's germline CDR1 is SGHRS and CDR2 YFSETQ. V was cut by 0 bases and J by 4 bases, with 15 bases left in between. The CDR3 is 16 amino acids. CDR3 amino acids: CASSLAGGPSPDTQYF. CDR3 in DNA: TGCGCCAGCAGCTTGGCCGGAGGCCCTAGCCCAGATACGCAGTATTTT.

The chain employs TRBV4-2 and TRBJ1-6; 8 nucleotides align to TRBD1. Germline lookup yields CDR1 LGHNA and CDR2 YNFKEQ. V shed 3 bases, J shed 5 bases, and the junction held 6 bases outside the gene matches. The CDR3 sequence is 16 residues long. The DNA for the CDR3 is TGTGCCAGCAGCCAGGCTACAGGGGGGAATAATTCACCCCTCCACTTT. The encoded protein is CASSQATGGNNSPLHF.

The chain links TRBV19 to TRBJ2-7, with D tentatively TRBD2 (6 bases). The CDR3 has 14 residues. V was clipped by 3 bases and J by 6 bases, with 15 bases between them. Germline CDR1 LNHDA, CDR2 SQIVND (reference sequence). DNA of the CDR3: TGTGCCAGTAGTATTACGGGAGCTTCTAGCGAGCAGTACTTC. Translation gives CASSITGASSEQYF.